The 25 T cell receptor beta chains listed next were all sequenced from one sample in a study of T cells in localized non-small cell lung cancer (TCRdb year 2020). Library method: the immunoSEQ multiplex PCR assay. TCRdb carries this immuneACCESS record with in-frame sequences only. Its versions omit some clonotypes, under half of them owing to an unresolved V gene in the studies checked, with the rest unexplained. The sample records about 45,000 clones, about 86% of which are singletons. Together, the top ten hold 15% to 20% of the sample. Material: peripheral blood mononuclear cells, obtained before any cancer treatment. These receptors all stem from a man aged 40 to 75 with stage III lung adenocarcinoma.

V is TRBV9 and J is TRBJ2-6; D unclear. Trimming removed 5 bases from V and 7 bases from J, with 10 bases in between. Looked up from germline, CDR1 is SGDLS and CDR2 is YYNGEE. This CDR3 has 13 residues. The CDR3 coding sequence is TGTGCCAGCAGGGCGCTAGGAGCCAACGTCCTGACTTTC. Translated, it gives CASRALGANVLTF.

The genes are TRBV16 and TRBJ2-7; D is perhaps TRBD1 or TRBD2 (5 bases each). The length of the CDR3 is 15 residues. V dropped 5 bases and J dropped 3 bases, with 17 bases sitting between them. Germline V CDR1 and CDR2: KGHSY, FQNENV. The CDR3 nucleotides are TGTGCCAGCAGCTTAACCGGGACGACAATCTACGAGCAGTACTTC. Protein sequence: CASSLTGTTIYEQYF.

V gene TRBV27 combines with J gene TRBJ1-4; TRBD1 might be the D (5 bases). Per the germline V gene, CDR1 is MNHEY and CDR2 is SMNVEV (reference sequence). The CDR3 runs 17 residues. V dropped 8 bases and J dropped 5 bases, with 24 bases sitting between them. The DNA of the CDR3 is TGTGCCAGCGGGGGACTACCTGGGAGGGTTCGCAATGAAAAACTGTTTTTT. Residues: CASGGLPGRVRNEKLFF.

This rearrangement joins TRBV11-2 to TRBJ2-5, with 7 bases aligning to TRBD2. The CDR3 sequence is 14 residues long. The germline V gene encodes CDR1 SGHAT and CDR2 FQNNGV. With V trimmed by 4 bases and J by 2 bases, 4 bases remained unmatched. This chain's CDR3 is CASSSSSGQETQYF. The CDR3 DNA sequence: TGTGCCAGCAGCTCATCTAGCGGTCAAGAGACCCAGTACTTC.

The rearrangement uses TRBV19 and TRBJ2-7; TRBD1 might be the D (6 bases). Trimming removed 5 bases from V and 4 bases from J, with 18 bases in between. Germline values: CDR1 LNHDA, CDR2 SQIVND (reference sequence). The CDR3 runs 15 residues. The CDR3 DNA follows: TGTGCCAGTAGTCTCGCCCCGGGACATCAATACGAGCAGTACTTC. This codes for CASSLAPGHQYEQYF.

The J gene is TRBJ2-5, the V gene TRBV7-2; D is unresolved. Trimming pared 0 bases from V and 0 bases from J, leaving 8 bases between. The CDR3 is 15 residues long. The germline CDR1 and CDR2 sequences are SGHTA and FQGNSA. CDR3 sequence (DNA): TGTGCCAGCAGCTTAGCGAGGCGGAACCAAGAGACCCAGTACTTC. Its protein is CASSLARRNQETQYF.

V usage is TRBV4-2 and J usage is TRBJ2-7, with TRBD2 matching 8 bases. Germline V gene sequence: CDR1 LGHNA, CDR2 YNFKEQ. CDR3 length equals 15 residues. The V and J ends lost 5 bases and 1 base, in that order; junction bases with no gene match: 7. CDR3 sequence reads: CASSLAGGLSYEQYF. CDR3 DNA: TGTGCCAGCAGCTTGGCGGGGGGACTTTCCTACGAGCAGTACTTC.

This clone was observed once. V and J are TRBV9 and TRBJ2-7; 10 bases are a match to TRBD2. CDR3 length: 16 residues. V dropped 0 bases and J dropped 6; count of bases not matched to a gene: 9. Germline V gene data show CDR1 as SGDLS and CDR2 as YYNGEE. CDR3 loop: CASSVEVGIAGGEQYF. CDR3 DNA sequence: TGTGCCAGCAGCGTAGAGGTGGGGATAGCGGGGGGCGAGCAGTACTTC.

The chain carries TRBV10-2 and TRBJ2-5; possible D gene TRBD2, 5 bases. Germline lookup yields CDR1 WSHSY and CDR2 SAAADI. This CDR3 has 14 amino acids. The germline V and J ends were trimmed by 6 bases and 5 bases, with 16 bases remaining between them. CDR3 protein: CASREEASRETQYF. CDR3 nucleotide sequence: TGCGCCAGCAGGGAGGAGGCGTCGAGGGAGACCCAGTACTTC.

V and J are TRBV11-2 and TRBJ2-2; D unresolved. V lost 2 bases and J lost 1, with 8 bases in between. The CDR3 loop spans 15 amino acids. Germline V gene lookup returns CDR1 SGHAT and CDR2 FQNNGV. The CDR3 nucleotides are TGTGCCAGCAGCTTAATAGCCGGGAACACCGGGGAGCTGTTTTTT. The encoded protein is CASSLIAGNTGELFF.

The chain couples TRBV25-1 to TRBJ2-3; TRBD2 might be the D (6 bases). CDR1 is MGHDK and CDR2 is SYGVNS in the germline V gene. This CDR3 is 17 amino acids long. Trimming shortened V by 5 bases and J by 3 bases, and 21 bases separated the two germline ends. The CDR3 region is CASSLPHGTVATDTQYF. CDR3 DNA: TGTGCCAGCAGTCTTCCACATGGGACTGTCGCGACAGATACGCAGTATTTT.

There are a few counts of this clone. This rearrangement joins TRBV27 to TRBJ2-7, with 9 nucleotides matching TRBD2. Germline V gene lookup returns CDR1 MNHEY and CDR2 SMNVEV (reference sequence). The CDR3 totals 14 residues. The junction had 7 bases not matched to a gene; V was cut back by 10 bases and J by 0 bases. The CDR3, as DNA: TGTGCCACCTTCGCGGGGGGGTCCTCCTACGAGCAGTACTTC. It is translated as CATFAGGSSYEQYF.

The CDR3: CASSIPGQGSLRYTF. In nucleotides, the CDR3 is TGTGCCAGTAGTATCCCGGGACAGGGGAGCCTACGCTACACCTTC. V gene TRBV19 combines with J gene TRBJ1-2, with 10 bases that match TRBD1. The CDR3 extends over 15 amino acids. Germline-derived CDR1 and CDR2 are LNHDA and SQIVND (reference sequence). J gave up 9 bases and V 3 bases, and 10 bases lay outside the gene matches.

This chain connects TRBV5-1 to TRBJ1-4; TRBD1 might be the D (6 bases). CDR1 and CDR2 (germline): SGHRS, YFSETQ. Trimming pared 4 bases from V and 8 bases from J, leaving 15 bases between. CDR3 length: 14 amino acids. CDR3 amino acids: CASSPGGAEEKLFF. As DNA, the CDR3 is TGCGCCAGCAGCCCGGGGGGGGCCGAGGAAAAACTGTTTTTT. The complete variable domain, with remaining parts taken from reference TRBV5-1 and TRBJ1-4, reads KAGVTQTPRYLIKTRGQQVTLSCSPISGHRSVSWYQQTPGQGLQFLFEYFSETQRNKGNFPGRFSGRQFSNSRSEMNVSTLELGDSALYLCASSPGGAEEKLFFGSGTQLSVL.

V usage is TRBV4-1 and J usage is TRBJ2-3; 7 nucleotides agree with TRBD2. Germline V lookup: CDR1 MGHRA, CDR2 YSYEKL. The CDR3 has 14 amino acids. With 10 bases clipped from V and 2 bases from J, the junction kept 9 bases outside the gene matches. The CDR3 is CATERDRNTDTQYF. CDR3 nucleotides: TGCGCCACCGAGCGGGACCGAAACACAGATACGCAGTATTTT.

J is TRBJ1-4 and V is TRBV25-1, with D uncertain. Trimming pared 2 bases from V and 5 bases from J, leaving 18 bases between. This CDR3 is built from 17 residues. In germline, CDR1 is MGHDK, CDR2 SYGVNS. The CDR3 loop reads CASSEHGVLGANEKLFF. CDR3 DNA: TGTGCCAGCAGTGAACACGGGGTTCTAGGAGCCAATGAAAAACTGTTTTTT. The entire variable domain, with the rest obtained from reference TRBV25-1 and TRBJ1-4, is as follows: EADIYQTPRYLVIGTGKKITLECSQTMGHDKMYWYQQDPGMELHLIHYSYGVNSTEKGDLSSESTVSRIRTEHFPLTLESARPSHTSQYLCASSEHGVLGANEKLFFGSGTQLSVL.

Remarks on this clone: Germline and junction disagree at one end, which may indicate a read error. The chain has TRBV19 and TRBJ1-1; 7 bases map to TRBD1. CDR3 length: 14 amino acids. The V gene's germline CDR1 is LNHDA and CDR2 SQIVND (reference sequence). The CDR3 is CVSSIDTGVTEAFF. The CDR3 coding sequence is TGTGTCAGTAGTATAGATACAGGGGTAACTGAAGCTTTCTTT.

The chain employs TRBV30 and TRBJ1-1; maybe TRBD1 (6 bases). The length of the CDR3 is 14 residues. The germline V and J ends were trimmed by 1 base and 7 bases, with 16 bases remaining between them. Per germline, CDR1 GTSNPN and CDR2 SVGIG (reference sequence). The CDR3 protein is CAWSAQGKWGEAFF. As DNA, the CDR3 is TGTGCCTGGAGTGCCCAGGGGAAGTGGGGTGAAGCTTTCTTT. Using reference TRBV30 and TRBJ1-1 for the parts outside the CDR3, the full variable domain is SQTIHQWPATLVQPVGSPLSLECTVEGTSNPNLYWYRQAAGRGLQLLFYSVGIGQISSEVPQNLSASRPQDRQFILSSKKLLLSDSGFYLCAWSAQGKWGEAFFGQGTRLTVV.

The chain combines TRBV15 with TRBJ2-4, with TRBD2 matching over 7 bases. After removal of 3 bases from V and 12 bases from J, the junction contained 2 bases not matched to a gene. The CDR3 is 11 amino acids. CDR1 and CDR2 (germline): LNHNV, YYDKDF (reference sequence). DNA of the CDR3: TGTGCCACCAGCAGGGGAGGGGATCAGTACTTC. It encodes CATSRGGDQYF.

This clone was counted once. This chain uses TRBV7-9 with TRBJ2-3, with a weak D call TRBD1 (6 bases). CDR3 length equals 13 residues. Trimming pared 5 bases from V and 6 bases from J, leaving 12 bases between. Germline CDR1 is SEHNR and CDR2 is FQNEAQ (reference sequence). The CDR3 loop is CASSRQESDTQYF. The CDR3 DNA follows: TGTGCCAGCAGCCGACAGGAGTCGGATACGCAGTATTTT.

J is TRBJ2-2 and V is TRBV11-2; 13 bases match TRBD2. The germline gives CDR1 SGHAT, CDR2 FQNNGV. The CDR3 consists of 19 residues. After removal of 3 bases from V and 2 bases from J, the junction contained 9 bases not matched to a gene. DNA for the CDR3: TGTGCCAGCAGCTTCCCTTGGACTAGCGGGGGCTTAAACACCGGGGAGCTGTTTTTT. This codes for CASSFPWTSGGLNTGELFF.

This clone showed up just a few times. The CDR3: CASSPGPSRETQYF. Written as DNA, the CDR3 is TGTGCCAGCAGCCCTGGGCCATCGAGGGAGACCCAGTACTTC. The V call is TRBV6-1, the J call TRBJ2-5; D is unresolved. The CDR3 consists of 14 residues. V lost 6 bases, J lost 5 bases, and 16 bases lay in between. Germline lookup yields CDR1 MNHNS and CDR2 SASEGT.

The chain uses TRBV7-6 and TRBJ2-1, with D perhaps being TRBD1 or TRBD2 (6 bases each). Germline V gives CDR1 SGHVS, CDR2 FNYEAQ. The CDR3 consists of 16 residues. The ends were cut back, 2 bases at V and 9 bases at J, with 20 bases in the middle. CDR3: CASSLMRETGGSEQFF. CDR3 sequence (DNA): TGTGCCAGCAGCTTAATGAGGGAGACAGGAGGGAGTGAGCAGTTCTTC.

The chain links TRBV6-4 to TRBJ1-4; no firm D call. Trimming stripped 6 bases from V and 0 bases from J, with 8 bases between. The CDR3 runs 14 residues. Germline values: CDR1 MRHNA, CDR2 SNTAGT. CDR3 sequence reads: CASRERATNEKLFF. The CDR3, as DNA: TGTGCCAGCAGGGAGCGGGCAACTAATGAAAAACTGTTTTTT.

The count of this clone is one. V is TRBV12-5 and J is TRBJ2-5; tentatively, D is TRBD1 (6 bases). The CDR3 spans 14 residues. Germline CDR1 LGHNT, CDR2 FRNRAP. V was shortened by 1 base and J by 6 bases, with 12 bases between the two germline ends. This CDR3 is CASGLGEGVKTQYF. DNA of the CDR3: TGTGCTAGTGGTTTGGGAGAGGGGGTGAAGACCCAGTACTTC.